This T cell receptor (beta chain) came from a study of T-cell reconstitution after alpha-beta-depleted transplantation in children. Construction of the TCRbeta library involved unique molecular identifiers. In TCRdb, the PCR reads were re-called with MiXCR into one record per CDR3 protein. Counted here are hundreds of thousands of distinct CDR3 sequences, just under 8.5% occurring once; the ten biggest clones make up just under 6.5%. This clonotype was seen at least ten times. This CDR3 is built from 15 residues. J lost 7 bases, V lost 4 bases, and 6 bases had no gene match. CDR1 and CDR2 from the germline V gene are MDHEN and SYDVKM.

The rearrangement links TRBV28 to TRBJ2-2, with 10 bases that match TRBD1. The TCR sequence derives from a male patient between 10 and 17 years old who had a stem cell transplant for acute lymphoblastic leukemia, so the T cells may come from the graft donor. This material consisted of PBMCs, mostly from graft donor cells, taken 180 days after TCRalphabeta/CD19-depleted stem cell transplant. CDR3: CASSSSGQGIGELFF. The DNA for the CDR3 is TGTGCCAGCAGTTCATCGGGACAGGGGATCGGGGAGCTGTTTTTT.